This T cell receptor beta chain was documented in a study of blood T cell repertoires in COVID-19. The CDR3 extends over 15 amino acids. Germline V CDR1 and CDR2: SNHLY, FYNNEI. V shed 7 bases and J 0 bases; nucleotides not matched to a gene: 4. Using immunoSEQ multiplex PCR, the repertoire was profiled, and TCRdb retains in-frame clones only, with some absent. The sample gives approximately 260,000 clones, 82% of which show up once; 4% to 6% is in the top ten. This receptor was identified in a woman aged 80 or over with active or convalescent COVID-19. This chain joins TRBV2 and TRBJ1-4; TRBD1 matches 8 bases. The sample was peripheral blood. The CDR3 DNA reads TGTGCCAGCAATCCGACAGGGGCAACTAATGAAAAACTGTTTTTT. Translated, it gives CASNPTGATNEKLFF.